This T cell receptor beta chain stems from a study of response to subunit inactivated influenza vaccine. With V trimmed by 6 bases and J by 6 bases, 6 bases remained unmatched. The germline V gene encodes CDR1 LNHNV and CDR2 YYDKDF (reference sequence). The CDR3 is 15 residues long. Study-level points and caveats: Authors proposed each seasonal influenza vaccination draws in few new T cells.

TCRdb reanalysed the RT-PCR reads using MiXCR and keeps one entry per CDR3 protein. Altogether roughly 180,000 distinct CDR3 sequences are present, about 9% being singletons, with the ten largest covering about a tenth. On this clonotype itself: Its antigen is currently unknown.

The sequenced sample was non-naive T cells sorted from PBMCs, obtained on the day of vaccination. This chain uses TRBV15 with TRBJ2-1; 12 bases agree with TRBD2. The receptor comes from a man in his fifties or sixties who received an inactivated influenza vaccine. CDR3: CATSGLAGGLNEQFF. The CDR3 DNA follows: TGTGCCACCAGTGGCCTAGCGGGAGGGCTCAATGAGCAGTTCTTC.